A selection of T cell receptor beta chains follows, all from one sample in a study of cytomegalovirus exposure and HLA in healthy donors. Repertoires were generated with immunoSEQ multiplex PCR, while TCRdb's copy carries only in-frame clones and drops some. In the table there are 100,000 to 150,000 clones, about 15% of which are singletons. The sample was PBMCs. These receptors originate from a female donor in good health and CMV-seropositive. Both conserved end residues are part of each CDR3. A D gene is named only where the DNA matches it firmly. Size is omitted from some rows. Given values are once, few, many or a class for expanded clones.

v_call,clone_size,d_call,j_call,cdr3_nt,cdr3_aa
TRBV6-6,NA,NA,TRBJ2-3,TGTGCCAGCAGTTACGGTAGGGGTATAACAGATACGCAGTATTTT,CASSYGRGITDTQYF
TRBV6-5,few,TRBD1,TRBJ2-7,TGTGCCAGCAGTGAACAGGGGGCTATATACGAGCAGTACTTC,CASSEQGAIYEQYF
TRBV27,few,NA,TRBJ2-3,TGTGCCAGCTCAAGCCTGGGGCGGGGCTACGGCACAGATACGCAGTATTTT,CASSSLGRGYGTDTQYF
TRBV2,NA,NA,TRBJ2-7,TGTGCCAGCAGTCGCTACTACGAGCAGTACTTC,CASSRYYEQYF
TRBV28,NA,TRBD1,TRBJ2-7,TGTGCCAGCAGTACCCGCGGACAGGGGGCACCATACGAGCAGTACTTC,CASSTRGQGAPYEQYF
TRBV4-2,few,NA,TRBJ2-1,TGTGCCAGCAGCCCCGGGCCAGGGGCCTACAATGAGCAGTTCTTC,CASSPGPGAYNEQFF
TRBV28,few,NA,TRBJ2-5,TGTGCCAGCAGAGGGGAGGCAGAGACCCAGTACTTC,CASRGEAETQYF
TRBV29-1,NA,TRBD2,TRBJ2-1,TGCAGCGTTGAAGGAGAACTAGCGGGAGTAGGGAGGCCTTACAATGAGCAGTTCTTC,CSVEGELAGVGRPYNEQFF
TRBV15,few,TRBD1,TRBJ1-6,TGTGCCACCAGCAGCTCCTTGACAGGGGGCGACGCACCCCTCCACTTT,CATSSSLTGGDAPLHF
TRBV19,NA,NA,TRBJ1-4,TGTGCCAGTAGTATAGATCTCAGGGGATCAACTAATGAAAAACTGTTTTTT,CASSIDLRGSTNEKLFF
TRBV7-8,NA,TRBD1,TRBJ1-3,TGTGCCAGCAGCTTAATAGGGACAGTAAACACCATATATTTT,CASSLIGTVNTIYF
TRBV5-1,NA,TRBD2,TRBJ2-5,TGCGCCAGCAGCTTGCAACTAGCGGGGGTGGAGACCCAGTACTTC,CASSLQLAGVETQYF
TRBV5-4,NA,NA,TRBJ1-2,TGTGCCAGCAGCTTGGCCTCAGGGTATTATGGCTACACCTTC,CASSLASGYYGYTF
TRBV6-1,NA,NA,TRBJ2-2,TGTGCAAGCAGCTTTCGCGCCGGGGAGCTGTTTTTT,CASSFRAGELFF
TRBV28,NA,NA,TRBJ1-6,TGTGCCAGCAGTTTAGCACTGTTAAATTCACCCCTCCACTTT,CASSLALLNSPLHF
TRBV5-1,few,TRBD2,TRBJ2-5,TGCGCCAGCAGCTTGGCCGAGACTAGCGGGGCAGAGACCCAGTACTTC,CASSLAETSGAETQYF
TRBV7-9,NA,TRBD1,TRBJ1-1,TGTGCCAGCAGCATATGGGACAGGAACACTGAAGCTTTCTTT,CASSIWDRNTEAFF
TRBV27,NA,NA,TRBJ2-7,TGTGCCAGCAGTTTACTCTCCGAGCAGTACTTC,CASSLLSEQYF
TRBV2,few,NA,TRBJ1-5,TGTGCCAGCAGTGATTATATGAATCAGCCCCAGCATTTT,CASSDYMNQPQHF
TRBV11-2,NA,NA,TRBJ1-2,TGTGCCAGCAGCGCAGGATGGGGGAGGGATGGCTACACCTTC,CASSAGWGRDGYTF
TRBV9,NA,NA,TRBJ1-1,TGTGCCAGCAGCGTAGTTCCCACCCTCGGCACTGAAGCTTTCTTT,CASSVVPTLGTEAFF
TRBV5-1,few,NA,TRBJ1-5,TGCGCCAGCAGCTTGGCGGGACTTGGGACGGATCAGCCCCAGCATTTT,CASSLAGLGTDQPQHF
TRBV28,NA,TRBD1,TRBJ2-2,TGTGCCAGCAGTCTGGGACAGGTTAACACCGGGGAGCTGTTTTTT,CASSLGQVNTGELFF
TRBV28,few,TRBD1,TRBJ2-7,TGTGCCAGCAGTTCATACCGGGACAGGAGGGGGTCCTACGAGCAGTACTTC,CASSSYRDRRGSYEQYF
TRBV5-1,few,TRBD1,TRBJ2-1,TGCGCCAGCAGCTGGGACAGGGTGAGCTCCTACAATGAGCAGTTCTTC,CASSWDRVSSYNEQFF
TRBV27,NA,NA,TRBJ1-5,TGTGCCAGCATCACGTCAAGGCAGGGTGTAAGGCCCCAGCATTTT,CASITSRQGVRPQHF
TRBV4-1,NA,TRBD1,TRBJ1-6,TGCGCCAGCAGCCAAGGACAGGGGCTCTCTGGACCCCTCCACTTT,CASSQGQGLSGPLHF
TRBV5-8,NA,NA,TRBJ2-5,TGTGCCAGCACCGTAAACTATAGCGAAGAGACCCAGTACTTC,CASTVNYSEETQYF
TRBV7-2,few,TRBD2,TRBJ2-3,TGTGCCAGCAGCTTAGGACTAGCGGCAGATACGCAGTATTTT,CASSLGLAADTQYF
TRBV7-8,NA,NA,TRBJ2-7,TGTGCCAGCGGACTATTAGGCGCCTACGAGCAGTACTTC,CASGLLGAYEQYF
TRBV6-5,NA,TRBD1,TRBJ2-5,TGTGCCAGCAGTTACTCGGGGACAGCGTACCAAGAGACCCAGTACTTC,CASSYSGTAYQETQYF
TRBV11-2,few,NA,TRBJ2-7,TGTGCCAGCAGCTTCGATCCTAGTTCCGAGCAGTACTTC,CASSFDPSSEQYF
TRBV27,few,NA,TRBJ1-4,TGTGCCAGCAGTTCGCGGGTCACGGGGAATGAAAAACTGTTTTTT,CASSSRVTGNEKLFF
TRBV2,few,NA,TRBJ1-5,TGTGCCAGCAGTGGTGTGGCAGGGTATTATAGCAATCAGCCCCAGCATTTT,CASSGVAGYYSNQPQHF
TRBV10-3,NA,TRBD1,TRBJ1-1,TGTGCCATCACCGGGACAGCGAACACTGAAGCTTTCTTT,CAITGTANTEAFF
TRBV7-2,few,NA,TRBJ2-2,TGTGCCAGCAGCCGCGCGGGGCAGGTCACCGGGGAGCTGTTTTTT,CASSRAGQVTGELFF
TRBV4-2,few,TRBD1,TRBJ2-7,TGTGCCAGCAGCCAAGATAGAGGACAGGGAACCTACGAGCAGTACTTC,CASSQDRGQGTYEQYF
TRBV4-1,NA,TRBD1,TRBJ1-3,TGCGCCAGCAGCCGACAGGAGTTCCGGGACAGGGCTGGAAACACCATATATTTT,CASSRQEFRDRAGNTIYF
TRBV27,few,TRBD2,TRBJ2-2,TGTGCCAGCAGTTGGACTAGCGGGAGGGCTTCCGTTAGTCCCGGGGAGCTGTTTTTT,CASSWTSGRASVSPGELFF
TRBV5-1,few,NA,TRBJ2-6,TGCGCCAGCAGTGCGGGGACCCTCGGGGCCAACGTCCTGACTTTC,CASSAGTLGANVLTF
TRBV28,NA,TRBD1,TRBJ1-6,TGTGCCAGCAGTTTAGGTGCCAGGGGGTTCTATAATTCACCCCTCCACTTT,CASSLGARGFYNSPLHF
TRBV5-1,NA,TRBD1,TRBJ2-5,TGCGCCAGCAGCTTGAGGTTGGGACAGGAGGGGGAGACCCAGTACTTC,CASSLRLGQEGETQYF
TRBV7-6,few,TRBD1,TRBJ1-5,TGTGCCAGCAGCCTTAACAGGGGGCGCGACCAGCCCCAGCATTTT,CASSLNRGRDQPQHF
TRBV10-3,NA,NA,TRBJ1-2,TGTGCCATCAGTGAGTTAGAGGACTATGGCTACACCTTC,CAISELEDYGYTF
TRBV15,NA,NA,TRBJ2-3,TGTGCCACCAGCAGAGGACTGTTTCGCGGGGCCAAGGGTGTATCAGATACGCAGTATTTT,CATSRGLFRGAKGVSDTQYF
TRBV10-3,few,TRBD1,TRBJ1-1,TGTGCCATCAGTCCCGGGACAGAGGCCACGGCTTTCTTT,CAISPGTEATAFF
TRBV4-3,few,NA,TRBJ2-7,TGCGCCAGCAGCAGGGGTTCCTACGAGCAGTACTTC,CASSRGSYEQYF
TRBV4-3,NA,TRBD2,TRBJ2-5,TGCGCCAGCAGCCAGGGACTAGCGGGGGGGTTACAAGAGACCCAGTACTTC,CASSQGLAGGLQETQYF
TRBV7-2,few,NA,TRBJ1-2,TGTGCCAGCAGCTTAGCCCCCGGGGGATGGGCCTATGGCTACACCTTC,CASSLAPGGWAYGYTF
TRBV2,few,TRBD1,TRBJ1-6,TGTGCCAGCGCCGGGACAGGGGATAATTCACCCCTCCACTTT,CASAGTGDNSPLHF
TRBV9,NA,TRBD2,TRBJ2-3,TGTGCCAGCAGCGTACCGGGACTATCCTTCACAGATACGCAGTATTTT,CASSVPGLSFTDTQYF
TRBV4-1,NA,TRBD2,TRBJ2-2,TGCGCCAGCAGCCAGGCCCAAACGGGGGGGCCTAACGGGGAGCTGTTTTTT,CASSQAQTGGPNGELFF